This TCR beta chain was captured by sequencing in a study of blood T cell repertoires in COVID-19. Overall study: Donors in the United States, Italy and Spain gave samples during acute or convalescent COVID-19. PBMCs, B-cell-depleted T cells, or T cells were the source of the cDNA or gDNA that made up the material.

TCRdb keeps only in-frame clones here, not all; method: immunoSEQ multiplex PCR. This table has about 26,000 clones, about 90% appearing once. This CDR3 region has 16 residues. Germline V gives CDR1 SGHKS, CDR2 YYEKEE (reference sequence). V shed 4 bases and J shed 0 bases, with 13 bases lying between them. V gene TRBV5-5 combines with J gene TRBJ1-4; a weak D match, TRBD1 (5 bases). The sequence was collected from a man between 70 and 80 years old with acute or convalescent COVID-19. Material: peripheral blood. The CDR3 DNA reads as TGTGCCAGCAGCCCGGGACTCGTTGCAACTAATGAAAAACTGTTTTTT. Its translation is CASSPGLVATNEKLFF.